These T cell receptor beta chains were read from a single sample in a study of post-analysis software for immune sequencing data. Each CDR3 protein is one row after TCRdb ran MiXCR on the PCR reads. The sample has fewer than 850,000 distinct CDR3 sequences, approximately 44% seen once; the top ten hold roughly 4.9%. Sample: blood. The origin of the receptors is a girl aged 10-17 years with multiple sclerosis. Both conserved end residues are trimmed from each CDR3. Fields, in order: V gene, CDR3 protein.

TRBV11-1	ASSLALASGGTLRRVYNEQF
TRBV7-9	ASSPGSTGQY
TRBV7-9	ASSLEGRGKNIQY
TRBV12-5	ASGFPDRGGYT
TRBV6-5	ASSYSEAYGYT
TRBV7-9	ASSHGTGTGQF
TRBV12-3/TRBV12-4	ASRMAGILGTRSRGYT
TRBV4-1	ASSQTDSSNQPQH
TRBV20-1	SASGHGYT
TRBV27	ASSSRDTRRGKLF
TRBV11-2	ASASGPILGEQF
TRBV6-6	AGRQGSNSPLH
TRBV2	ASERSNLETQY
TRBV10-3	AISAWASGNDNEQF
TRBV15	ATSRQLVQGSYEQY
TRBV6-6	ASSSALGDEQY
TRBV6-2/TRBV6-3	ASSRRGFSGANVLT
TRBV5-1	ASSLAPGANVLT
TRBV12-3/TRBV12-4	ASTVSGMGVNEQF
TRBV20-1	SASGTGTETQY
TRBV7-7	ASSPGRHYEQY
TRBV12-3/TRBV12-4	ASSLYLSGTGGYGYT
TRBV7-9	ASSLSDAPYEQY
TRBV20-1	SAEPDRGAYEQY
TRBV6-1	ASSRGGAEYFNYGYT
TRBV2	ASSEALAGRYTLDTQY
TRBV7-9	ASRGPQGNEQY